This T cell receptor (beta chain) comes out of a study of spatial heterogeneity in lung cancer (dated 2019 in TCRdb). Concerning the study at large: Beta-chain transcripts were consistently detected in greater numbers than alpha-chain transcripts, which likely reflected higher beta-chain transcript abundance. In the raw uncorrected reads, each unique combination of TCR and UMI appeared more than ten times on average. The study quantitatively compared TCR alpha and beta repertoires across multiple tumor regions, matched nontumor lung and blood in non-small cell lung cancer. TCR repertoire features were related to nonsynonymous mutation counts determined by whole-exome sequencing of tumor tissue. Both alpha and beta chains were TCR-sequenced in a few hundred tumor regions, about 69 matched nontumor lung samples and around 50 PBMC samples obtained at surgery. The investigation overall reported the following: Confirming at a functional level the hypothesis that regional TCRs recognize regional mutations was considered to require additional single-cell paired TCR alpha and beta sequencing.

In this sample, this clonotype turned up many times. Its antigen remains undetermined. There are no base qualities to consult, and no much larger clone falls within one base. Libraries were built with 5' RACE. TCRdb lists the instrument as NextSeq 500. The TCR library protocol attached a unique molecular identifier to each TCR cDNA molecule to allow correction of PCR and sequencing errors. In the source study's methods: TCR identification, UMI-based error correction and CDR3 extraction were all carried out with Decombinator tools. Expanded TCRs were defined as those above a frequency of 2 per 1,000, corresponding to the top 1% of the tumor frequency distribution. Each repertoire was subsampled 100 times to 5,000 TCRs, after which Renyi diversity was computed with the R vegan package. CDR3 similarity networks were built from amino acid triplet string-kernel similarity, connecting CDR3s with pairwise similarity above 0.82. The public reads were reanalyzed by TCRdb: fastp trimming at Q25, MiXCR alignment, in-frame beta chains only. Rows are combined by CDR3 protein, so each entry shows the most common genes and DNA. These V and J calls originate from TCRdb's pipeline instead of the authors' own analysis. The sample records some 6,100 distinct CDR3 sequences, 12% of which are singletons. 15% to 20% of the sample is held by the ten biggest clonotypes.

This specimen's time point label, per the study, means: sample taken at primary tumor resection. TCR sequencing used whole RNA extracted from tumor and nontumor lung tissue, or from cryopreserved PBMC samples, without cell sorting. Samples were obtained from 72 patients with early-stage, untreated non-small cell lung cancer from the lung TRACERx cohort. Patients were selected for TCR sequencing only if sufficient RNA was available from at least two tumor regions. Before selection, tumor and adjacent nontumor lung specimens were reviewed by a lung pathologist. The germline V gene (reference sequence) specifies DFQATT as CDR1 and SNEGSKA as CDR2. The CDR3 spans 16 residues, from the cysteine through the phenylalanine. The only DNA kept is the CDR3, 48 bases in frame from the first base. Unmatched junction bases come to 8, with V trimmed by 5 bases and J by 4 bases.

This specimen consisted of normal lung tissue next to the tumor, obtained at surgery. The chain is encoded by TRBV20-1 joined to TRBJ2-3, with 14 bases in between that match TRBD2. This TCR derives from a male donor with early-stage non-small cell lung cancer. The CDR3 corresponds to CSARGGTSGRADTQYF. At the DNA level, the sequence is TGCAGTGCTCGGGGGGGGACTAGCGGGAGAGCAGATACGCAGTATTTT.